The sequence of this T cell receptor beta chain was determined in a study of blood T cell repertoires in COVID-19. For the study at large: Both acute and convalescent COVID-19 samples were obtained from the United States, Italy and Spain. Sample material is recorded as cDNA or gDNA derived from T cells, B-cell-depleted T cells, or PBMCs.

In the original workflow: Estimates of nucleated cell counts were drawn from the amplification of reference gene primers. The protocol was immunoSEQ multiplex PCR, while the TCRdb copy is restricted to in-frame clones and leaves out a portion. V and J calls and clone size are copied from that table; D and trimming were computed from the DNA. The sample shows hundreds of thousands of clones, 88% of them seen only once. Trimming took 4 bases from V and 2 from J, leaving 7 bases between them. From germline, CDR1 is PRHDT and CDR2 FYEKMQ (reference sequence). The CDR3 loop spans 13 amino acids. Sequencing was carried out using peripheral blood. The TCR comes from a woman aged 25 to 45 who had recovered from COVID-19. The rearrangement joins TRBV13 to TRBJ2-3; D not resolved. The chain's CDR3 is CASSSRFTDTQYF. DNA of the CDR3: TGTGCCAGCAGCTCTCGGTTCACAGATACGCAGTATTTT.